This entry features one T cell receptor (beta chain) sequence. Its antigen remains unknown. CD45RO-negative, CCR7-selected cells formed the naive CD8 fraction, which excluded terminally differentiated effector memory CD45RA+ cells. Produced via immunoSEQ multiplex PCR; TCRdb's table is partial and in-frame only. The profile shows about 2.2 million clones, around 93% of them singletons. The CDR3 length is 13 residues. V trimming: 7 bases; J trimming: 4 bases; junction bases outside the gene matches: 6. Germline CDR1 is SEHNR and CDR2 is FQNEAQ (reference sequence). This sample was taken from a study of shared clonotypes between healthy human individuals. Study details: Every donor yielded three CD4 naive, three CD4 memory, two CD8 naive and one CD8 memory plate.

Study-level points and caveats: Relative to memory subsets, naive subsets generally showed larger estimated richness.

The source is a man younger than 35 in good health. Some clones in this sample may be carry-over from other donors' samples. This chain uses TRBV7-9 with TRBJ2-7; 8 bases are a match to TRBD2. Source material: naive CD8+ T cells from PBMCs. As DNA, the CDR3 is TGTGCCAGCACCTCGGGGGGGAGGTACGAGCAGTACTTC. This encodes CASTSGGRYEQYF.